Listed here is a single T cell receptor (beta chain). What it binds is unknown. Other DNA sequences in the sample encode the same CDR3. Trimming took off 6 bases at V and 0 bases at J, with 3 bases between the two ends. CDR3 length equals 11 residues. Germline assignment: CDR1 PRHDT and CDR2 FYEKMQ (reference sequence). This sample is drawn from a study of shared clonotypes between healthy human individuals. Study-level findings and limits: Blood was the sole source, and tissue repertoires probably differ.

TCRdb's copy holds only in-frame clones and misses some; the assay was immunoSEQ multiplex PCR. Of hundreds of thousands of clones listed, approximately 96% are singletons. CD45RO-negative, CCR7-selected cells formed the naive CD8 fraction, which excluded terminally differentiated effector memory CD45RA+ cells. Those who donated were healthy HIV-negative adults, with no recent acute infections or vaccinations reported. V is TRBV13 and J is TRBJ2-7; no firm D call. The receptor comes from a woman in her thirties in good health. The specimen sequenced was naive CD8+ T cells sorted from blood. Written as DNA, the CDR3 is TGTGCCAGCAGTTACTCCTACGAGCAGTACTTC. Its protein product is CASSYSYEQYF.